This is a list of T cell receptor beta chains from one sample in a study of a mutant IDH1 vaccine in newly diagnosed glioma. Using immunoSEQ multiplex PCR, the repertoire was profiled, and TCRdb retains in-frame clones only, with some absent. The table records some 31,000 clones, approximately 80% of them present only once. These receptors have no known antigen. Specimen: PBMCs, collected from a glioma patient whose treatment included an IDH1 peptide vaccine. The source of these receptors is a young woman with glioma. Each CDR3 is given with its conserved first and last residue. D genes are given only for firm matches. Clone size is stated in some rows and not others, as once, few, many or a class when expanded.

CASSGGQGSVGYGYTF | TGTGCCAGCAGTGGGGGACAGGGGTCAGTCGGCTATGGCTACACCTTC | TRBV6-6 | - | TRBD1 | TRBJ1-2
CASSPGGDAGTSGYTF | TGTGCCAGCAGCCCAGGGGGCGACGCGGGGACGAGTGGCTACACCTTC | TRBV4-2 | - | TRBD1 | TRBJ1-2
CAATAGQGQTEAFF | TGTGCCGCCACCGCGGGACAGGGACAAACTGAAGCTTTCTTT | TRBV10-3 | - | TRBD1 | TRBJ1-1
CASSQDRRREPNEKLFF | TGCGCCAGCAGCCAAGATCGGAGGAGGGAACCTAATGAAAAACTGTTTTTT | TRBV4-1 | - | - | TRBJ1-4
CASSRAGGRDEQFF | TGCGCCAGCAGCCGAGCGGGAGGGAGGGATGAGCAGTTCTTC | TRBV5-1 | - | TRBD2 | TRBJ2-1
CASSFRGVTGLNTEAFF | TGTGCCAGCAGTTTTCGGGGGGTCACAGGGCTTAACACTGAAGCTTTCTTT | TRBV27 | - | - | TRBJ1-1
CASTRRGVYEQYF | TGTGCCAGCACCCGCCGGGGAGTCTACGAGCAGTACTTC | TRBV7-9 | - | - | TRBJ2-7
CASSYSSENTEAFF | TGTGCCAGCAGTTACTCTTCCGAGAACACTGAAGCTTTCTTT | TRBV6-6 | once | - | TRBJ1-1
CASSLDRAVAVEKNTEAFF | TGTGCCAGCAGCCTCGACAGGGCCGTCGCTGTGGAGAAGAACACTGAAGCTTTCTTT | TRBV7-9 | - | TRBD1 | TRBJ1-1
CASSPGTGLRGNTIYF | TGTGCCAGCAGCCCCGGGACCGGCCTTCGGGGAAACACCATATATTTT | TRBV14 | - | - | TRBJ1-3
CASSDSEGVHEQFF | TGTGCCAGCAGTGACTCGGAGGGGGTTCATGAGCAGTTCTTC | TRBV6-4 | - | - | TRBJ2-1
CASGVSYEQYF | TGTGCCAGCGGAGTCTCCTACGAGCAGTACTTC | TRBV2 | - | - | TRBJ2-7
CASTVSTGTIEAFF | TGTGCCAGCACCGTTTCCACCGGGACAATTGAAGCTTTCTTT | TRBV7-2 | few | - | TRBJ1-1
CAIGTYNEQFF | TGTGCCATCGGAACTTACAATGAGCAGTTCTTC | TRBV10-3 | - | - | TRBJ2-1
CASSPPAGYEQYF | TGTGCCAGCTCACCCCCAGCGGGCTACGAGCAGTACTTC | TRBV18 | - | - | TRBJ2-7
CASSLDPDREIYGYTF | TGTGCCAGCAGCTTAGACCCAGACAGGGAAATCTATGGCTACACCTTC | TRBV7-9 | once | TRBD1 | TRBJ1-2
CSVWMHSRESYEQYF | TGCAGCGTTTGGATGCACTCCAGGGAGTCCTACGAGCAGTACTTC | TRBV29-1 | - | - | TRBJ2-7
CASSPLGASGLETQYF | TGTGCCAGCAGCCCCCTTGGGGCTAGCGGGTTAGAGACCCAGTACTTC | TRBV4-2 | - | TRBD2 | TRBJ2-5
CASSYGGDYGYTF | TGTGCCAGCAGTTACGGGGGGGACTATGGCTACACCTTC | TRBV6-5 | - | - | TRBJ1-2
CASSFTGTGGGGYTF | TGTGCCAGCAGCTTCACCGGGACAGGAGGAGGCGGCTACACCTTC | TRBV7-2 | - | TRBD1 | TRBJ1-2
CASSPMGARELFF | TGTGCCAGCAGCCCAATGGGGGCCCGGGAGCTGTTTTTT | TRBV5-6 | - | - | TRBJ2-2
CASSEASGTANEKLFF | TGTGCCAGCAGTGAAGCATCGGGAACAGCTAATGAAAAACTGTTTTTT | TRBV6-1 | - | - | TRBJ1-4
CAGRNSGANVLTF | TGTGCCGGCCGGAACTCTGGGGCCAACGTCCTGACTTTC | TRBV18 | - | - | TRBJ2-6
CAISESSQVVGIGTYEQYF | TGTGCCATCAGTGAGTCATCCCAAGTGGTGGGGATAGGGACCTACGAGCAGTACTTC | TRBV10-3 | - | - | TRBJ2-7
CAISEFTSGPQETQYF | TGTGCCATCAGTGAGTTTACTAGCGGGCCGCAAGAGACCCAGTACTTC | TRBV10-3 | - | TRBD2 | TRBJ2-5
CASRNIGGYNEQFF | TGTGCCAGCAGGAACATTGGGGGATACAATGAGCAGTTCTTC | TRBV6-5 | - | - | TRBJ2-1
CASRGAGVSNQPQHF | TGTGCCAGCAGGGGGGCAGGGGTAAGCAATCAGCCCCAGCATTTT | TRBV6-5 | once | - | TRBJ1-5
CASSLPAGTEAFF | TGTGCCAGCTCACTCCCCGCCGGGACTGAAGCTTTCTTT | TRBV18 | - | - | TRBJ1-1
CASSLAGHGYTF | TGTGCCAGCAGCTTGGCGGGGCATGGCTACACCTTC | TRBV5-4 | - | - | TRBJ1-2
CASSRGGGSSYEQYF | TGTGCCAGCAGCCGGGGCGGTGGGAGCTCCTACGAGCAGTACTTC | TRBV4-2 | - | - | TRBJ2-7
CASSRNLAGGTNEQFF | TGTGCCAGCAGCCGCAATCTAGCGGGAGGGACCAATGAGCAGTTCTTC | TRBV11-1 | - | TRBD2 | TRBJ2-1
CASSRNTEAFF | TGTGCCAGCAGTCGTAACACTGAAGCTTTCTTT | TRBV28 | few | - | TRBJ1-1
CASSYTMNTEAFF | TGTGCCAGCAGTTACACGATGAACACTGAAGCTTTCTTT | TRBV6-5 | - | - | TRBJ1-1
CASSSGGLSGNTIYF | TGTGCCAGCAGCTCCGGGGGTTTGAGTGGAAACACCATATATTTT | TRBV7-6 | - | - | TRBJ1-3
CASSSTGGRSDEQYF | TGTGCCAGCAGTTCCACGGGGGGCCGGTCCGACGAGCAGTACTTC | TRBV6-5 | - | - | TRBJ2-7
CASSFHNEQFF | TGTGCCAGCAGCTTCCACAATGAGCAGTTCTTC | TRBV7-2 | - | - | TRBJ2-1
CASSLGATNEKLFF | TGTGCCAGCAGCTTAGGTGCAACTAATGAAAAACTGTTTTTT | TRBV13 | - | - | TRBJ1-4
CSVGGNEQYF | TGCAGCGTTGGGGGGAACGAGCAGTACTTC | TRBV29-1 | - | - | TRBJ2-7
CASSLGRAGEAFF | TGTGCCAGCAGCTTGGGAAGGGCAGGTGAAGCTTTCTTT | TRBV5-6 | once | - | TRBJ1-1
CASSPEAGTSYEQYF | TGTGCCAGCAGCCCGGAAGCGGGTACCTCCTACGAGCAGTACTTC | TRBV5-4 | once | - | TRBJ2-7
CASRPGTGATEAFF | TGTGCCAGCAGACCCGGGACAGGGGCCACTGAAGCTTTCTTT | TRBV28 | few | TRBD1 | TRBJ1-1
CASRIGGFDNEQFF | TGTGCCAGTAGGATCGGGGGGTTCGACAATGAGCAGTTCTTC | TRBV19 | - | TRBD2 | TRBJ2-1
CATNLGTEAFF | TGTGCCACTAACTTGGGAACTGAAGCTTTCTTT | TRBV6-5 | - | - | TRBJ1-1
CASRYGTIGQRSSPLHF | TGTGCCAGTAGATACGGTACGATTGGGCAGCGAAGCTCACCCCTCCACTTT | TRBV19 | - | - | TRBJ1-6
CASSQAGLAGGSEQYF | TGCGCCAGCAGCCAAGCCGGACTAGCGGGAGGGTCCGAGCAGTACTTC | TRBV4-3 | - | TRBD2 | TRBJ2-7
CASRGAGRIQYF | TGTGCCAGCAGAGGTGCAGGGCGCATTCAGTACTTC | TRBV28 | - | - | TRBJ2-4
CASSLPSGGNTQYF | TGTGCCAGCAGCTTACCCAGCGGGGGAAATACGCAGTATTTT | TRBV7-8 | - | TRBD2 | TRBJ2-3
CTSSQEPPGAGGDTQYF | TGCACCAGCAGCCAAGAACCTCCAGGGGCGGGAGGAGATACGCAGTATTTT | TRBV1 | - | - | TRBJ2-3
CASSLLLSGANVLTF | TGTGCCAGCAGCTTATTACTCTCTGGGGCCAACGTCCTGACTTTC | TRBV11-3 | few | - | TRBJ2-6
CASSIGGSSYEQYF | TGTGCCAGCAGCATCGGGGGGAGCTCCTACGAGCAGTACTTC | TRBV9 | - | TRBD2 | TRBJ2-7
CASSSRYQTDTQYF | TGTGCCAGCAGTTCTAGGTACCAAACAGATACGCAGTATTTT | TRBV6-5 | once | - | TRBJ2-3
CASRNRGPYYGYTF | TGTGCCAGCAGAAACAGGGGGCCGTACTATGGCTACACCTTC | TRBV9 | - | TRBD1 | TRBJ1-2
CASSFGEPWQYF | TGTGCCAGCAGCTTCGGTGAGCCCTGGCAGTACTTC | TRBV5-5 | - | - | TRBJ2-7
CSVERDRGSDTQYF | TGCAGCGTTGAAAGGGACAGGGGTTCAGATACGCAGTATTTT | TRBV29-1 | once | TRBD1 | TRBJ2-3
CASSLGYGTGGNTIYF | TGTGCCAGCAGTTTAGGGTATGGGACAGGTGGAAACACCATATATTTT | TRBV7-2 | few | TRBD1 | TRBJ1-3
CAISELGEPQHF | TGTGCCATCAGTGAGCTGGGGGAGCCCCAGCATTTT | TRBV10-3 | - | - | TRBJ1-5
CASSLALEGRTYNEQFF | TGTGCCAGCAGCTTAGCGCTCGAGGGCCGGACCTACAATGAGCAGTTCTTC | TRBV7-6 | once | - | TRBJ2-1
CASSEAGGNTDTQYF | TGTGCCAGCAGCGAAGCAGGGGGAAACACAGATACGCAGTATTTT | TRBV6-4 | - | TRBD1 | TRBJ2-3
CASSQGGTGLGSLHF | TGCGCCAGCAGCCAAGGGGGGACAGGACTTGGATCCCTCCACTTT | TRBV4-1 | few | TRBD1 | TRBJ1-6